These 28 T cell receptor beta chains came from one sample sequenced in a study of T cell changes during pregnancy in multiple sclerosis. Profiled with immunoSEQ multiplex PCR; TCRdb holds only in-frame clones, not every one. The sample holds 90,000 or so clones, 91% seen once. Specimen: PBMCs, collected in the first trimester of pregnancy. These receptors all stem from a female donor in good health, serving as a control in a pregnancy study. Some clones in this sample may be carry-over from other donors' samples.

CDR3 residues: CASSYFAVSYNEQFF. The CDR3 nucleotides read TGTGCCAGCAGTTACTTTGCAGTTTCCTACAATGAGCAGTTCTTC. The chain couples TRBV6-5 to TRBJ2-1; the D is unclear. V was trimmed by 1 base and J by 1 base, leaving 8 bases between them. Germline values: CDR1 MNHEY, CDR2 SVGAGI. The CDR3 contains 15 residues.

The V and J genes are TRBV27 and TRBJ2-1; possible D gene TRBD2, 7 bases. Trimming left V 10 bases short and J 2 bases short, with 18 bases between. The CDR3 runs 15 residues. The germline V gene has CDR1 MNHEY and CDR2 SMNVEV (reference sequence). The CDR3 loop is CATGRGASAYNEQFF. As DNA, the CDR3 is TGTGCCACCGGCCGGGGGGCCAGCGCCTACAATGAGCAGTTCTTC.

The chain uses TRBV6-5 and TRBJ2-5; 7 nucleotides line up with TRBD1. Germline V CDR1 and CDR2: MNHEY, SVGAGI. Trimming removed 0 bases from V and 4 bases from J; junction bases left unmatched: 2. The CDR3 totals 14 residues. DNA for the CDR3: TGTGCCAGCAGTTACTCAGGGGGCGCAGAGACCCAGTACTTC. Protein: CASSYSGGAETQYF.

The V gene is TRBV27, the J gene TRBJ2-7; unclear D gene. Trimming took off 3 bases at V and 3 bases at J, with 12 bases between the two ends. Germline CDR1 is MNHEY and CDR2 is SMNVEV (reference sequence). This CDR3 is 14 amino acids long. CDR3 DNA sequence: TGTGCCAGCAGTTTTAACATTGGAGACTACGAGCAGTACTTC. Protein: CASSFNIGDYEQYF.

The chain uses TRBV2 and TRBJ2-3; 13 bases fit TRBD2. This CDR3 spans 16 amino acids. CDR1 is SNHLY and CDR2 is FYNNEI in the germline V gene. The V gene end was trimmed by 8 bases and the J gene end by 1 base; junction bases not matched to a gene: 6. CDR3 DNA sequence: TGTGCCAGCGAAGGACTAGCGGGAGTGGGCACAGATACGCAGTATTTT. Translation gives CASEGLAGVGTDTQYF.

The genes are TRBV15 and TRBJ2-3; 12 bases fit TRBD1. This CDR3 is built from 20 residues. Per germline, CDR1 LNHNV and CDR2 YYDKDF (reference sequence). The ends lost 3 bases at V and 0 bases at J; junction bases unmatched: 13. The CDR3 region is CATSRGQGALLDTSTDTQYF. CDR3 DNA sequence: TGTGCCACCAGCAGGGGACAGGGGGCCCTCTTAGATACTAGCACAGATACGCAGTATTTT.

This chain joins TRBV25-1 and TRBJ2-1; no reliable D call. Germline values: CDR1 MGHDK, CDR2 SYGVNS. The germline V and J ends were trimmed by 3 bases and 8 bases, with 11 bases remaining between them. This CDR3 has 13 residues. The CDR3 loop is CASSDFAYDEQFF. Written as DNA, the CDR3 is TGTGCCAGCAGTGATTTTGCGTACGATGAGCAGTTCTTC.

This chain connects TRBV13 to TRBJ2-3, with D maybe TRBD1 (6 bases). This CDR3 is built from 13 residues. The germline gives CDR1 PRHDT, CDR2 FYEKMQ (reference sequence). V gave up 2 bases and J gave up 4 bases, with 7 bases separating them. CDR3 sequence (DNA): TGTGCCAGCAGCTTACAGGGGCCAGATACGCAGTATTTT. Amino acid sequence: CASSLQGPDTQYF.

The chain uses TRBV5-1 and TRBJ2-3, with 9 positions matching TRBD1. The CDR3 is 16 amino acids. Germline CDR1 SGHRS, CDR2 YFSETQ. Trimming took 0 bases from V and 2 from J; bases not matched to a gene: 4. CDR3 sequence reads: CASSLGQGVNTDTQYF. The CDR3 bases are TGCGCCAGCAGCTTGGGACAGGGGGTTAACACAGATACGCAGTATTTT.

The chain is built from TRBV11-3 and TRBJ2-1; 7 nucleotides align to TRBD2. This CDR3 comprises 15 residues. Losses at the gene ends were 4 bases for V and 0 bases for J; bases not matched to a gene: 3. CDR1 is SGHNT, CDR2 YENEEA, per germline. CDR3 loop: CASSSSGSSYNEQFF. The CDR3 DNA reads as TGTGCCAGCAGCTCTAGCGGTAGCTCCTACAATGAGCAGTTCTTC.

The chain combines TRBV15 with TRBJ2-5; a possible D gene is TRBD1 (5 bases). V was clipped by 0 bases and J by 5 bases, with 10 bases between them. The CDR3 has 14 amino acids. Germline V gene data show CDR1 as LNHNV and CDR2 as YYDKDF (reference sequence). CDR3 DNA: TGTGCCACCAGCAGAGATAGACACAGGGAGACCCAGTACTTC. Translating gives CATSRDRHRETQYF.

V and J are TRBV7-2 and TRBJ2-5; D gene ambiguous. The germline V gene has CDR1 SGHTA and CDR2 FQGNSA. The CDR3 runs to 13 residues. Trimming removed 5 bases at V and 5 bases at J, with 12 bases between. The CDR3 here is CASSREVMETQYF. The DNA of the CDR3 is TGTGCCAGCAGCCGAGAAGTCATGGAGACCCAGTACTTC.

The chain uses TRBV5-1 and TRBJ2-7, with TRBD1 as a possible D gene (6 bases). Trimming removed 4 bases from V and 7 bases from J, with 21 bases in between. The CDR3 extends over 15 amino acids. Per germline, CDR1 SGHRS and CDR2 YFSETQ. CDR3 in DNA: TGCGCCAGCAGCGCAGGCAGGGGCTCTGAGTGGGAGCAGTACTTC. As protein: CASSAGRGSEWEQYF.

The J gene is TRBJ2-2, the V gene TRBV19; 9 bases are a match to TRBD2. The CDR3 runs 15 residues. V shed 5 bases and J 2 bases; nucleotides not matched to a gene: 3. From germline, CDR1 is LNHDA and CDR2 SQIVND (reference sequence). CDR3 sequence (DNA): TGTGCCAGTAGTCCGACTAGCGGTAACACCGGGGAGCTGTTTTTT. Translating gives CASSPTSGNTGELFF.

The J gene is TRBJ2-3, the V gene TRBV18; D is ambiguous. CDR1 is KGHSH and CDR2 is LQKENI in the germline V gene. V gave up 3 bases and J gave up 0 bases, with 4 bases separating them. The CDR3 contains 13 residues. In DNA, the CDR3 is TGTGCCAGCTCACCTCCTAGCACAGATACGCAGTATTTT. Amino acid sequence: CASSPPSTDTQYF.

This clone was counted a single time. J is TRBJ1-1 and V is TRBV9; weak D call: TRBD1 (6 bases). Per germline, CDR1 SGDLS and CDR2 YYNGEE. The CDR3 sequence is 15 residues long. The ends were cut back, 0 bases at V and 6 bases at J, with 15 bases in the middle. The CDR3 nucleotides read TGTGCCAGCAGCGTAGAGAGGGGGTCGTCGTCTGAAGCTTTCTTT. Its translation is CASSVERGSSSEAFF.

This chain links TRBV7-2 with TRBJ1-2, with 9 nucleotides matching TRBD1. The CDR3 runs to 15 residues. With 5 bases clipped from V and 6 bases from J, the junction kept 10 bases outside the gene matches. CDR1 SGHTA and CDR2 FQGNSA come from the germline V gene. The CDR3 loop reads CASSTDRGFYHGYTF. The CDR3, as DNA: TGTGCCAGCAGCACTGACAGGGGGTTTTACCATGGCTACACCTTC. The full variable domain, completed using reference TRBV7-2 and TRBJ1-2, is GAGVSQSPSNKVTEKGKDVELRCDPISGHTALYWYRQSLGQGLEFLIYFQGNSAPDKSGLPSDRFSAERTGGSVSTLTIQRTQQEDSAVYLCASSTDRGFYHGYTFGSGTRLTVV.

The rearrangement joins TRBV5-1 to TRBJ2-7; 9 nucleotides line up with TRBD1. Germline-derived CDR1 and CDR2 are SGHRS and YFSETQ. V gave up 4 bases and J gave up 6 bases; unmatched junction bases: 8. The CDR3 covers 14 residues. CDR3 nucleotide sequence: TGCGCCAGCAGCATCTCCGGGACAGGGATCGAGCAGTACTTC. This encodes CASSISGTGIEQYF.

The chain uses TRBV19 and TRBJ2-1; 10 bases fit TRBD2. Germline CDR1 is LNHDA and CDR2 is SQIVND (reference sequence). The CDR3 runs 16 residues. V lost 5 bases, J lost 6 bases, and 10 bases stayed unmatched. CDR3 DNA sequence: TGTGCCAGTAGTGCCCCCAAACTAGCGGGGTTCAATGAGCAGTTCTTC. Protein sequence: CASSAPKLAGFNEQFF.

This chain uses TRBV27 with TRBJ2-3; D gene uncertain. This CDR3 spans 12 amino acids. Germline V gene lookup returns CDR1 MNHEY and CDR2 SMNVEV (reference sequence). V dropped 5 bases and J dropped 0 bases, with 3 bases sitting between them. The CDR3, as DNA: TGTGCCAGCAGTCTTAGCACAGATACGCAGTATTTT. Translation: CASSLSTDTQYF.

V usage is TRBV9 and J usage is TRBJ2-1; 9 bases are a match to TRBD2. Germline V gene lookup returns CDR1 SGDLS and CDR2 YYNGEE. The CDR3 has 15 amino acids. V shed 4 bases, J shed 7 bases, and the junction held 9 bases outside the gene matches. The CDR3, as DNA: TGTGCCAGCAGCCCCCAGACTAGCGGCCAGAATGAGCAGTTCTTC. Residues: CASSPQTSGQNEQFF.

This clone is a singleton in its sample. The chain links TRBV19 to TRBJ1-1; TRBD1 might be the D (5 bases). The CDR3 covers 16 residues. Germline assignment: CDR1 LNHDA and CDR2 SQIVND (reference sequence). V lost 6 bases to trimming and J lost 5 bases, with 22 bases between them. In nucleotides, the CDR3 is TGTGCCAGTAGCCTAATAGTCGGGGGTCGAGAGACTGAAGCTTTCTTT. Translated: CASSLIVGGRETEAFF. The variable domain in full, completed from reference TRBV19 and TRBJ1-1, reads DGGITQSPKYLFRKEGQNVTLSCEQNLNHDAMYWYRQDPGQGLRLIYYSQIVNDFQKGDIAEGYSVSREKKESFPLTVTSAQKNPTAFYLCASSLIVGGRETEAFFGQGTRLTVV.

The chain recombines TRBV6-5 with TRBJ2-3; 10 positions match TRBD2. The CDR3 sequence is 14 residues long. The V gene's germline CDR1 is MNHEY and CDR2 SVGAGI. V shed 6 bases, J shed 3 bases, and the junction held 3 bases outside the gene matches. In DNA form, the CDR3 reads TGTGCCAGCAGCCCGGGACTAGCGACAGATACGCAGTATTTT. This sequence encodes CASSPGLATDTQYF.

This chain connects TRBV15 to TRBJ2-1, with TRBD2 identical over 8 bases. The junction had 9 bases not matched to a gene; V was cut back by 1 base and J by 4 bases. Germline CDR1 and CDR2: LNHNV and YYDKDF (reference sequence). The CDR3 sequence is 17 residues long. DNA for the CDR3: TGTGCCACCAGCAGAGTGCCGGGACTAGGGGAGTACAATGAGCAGTTCTTC. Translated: CATSRVPGLGEYNEQFF.

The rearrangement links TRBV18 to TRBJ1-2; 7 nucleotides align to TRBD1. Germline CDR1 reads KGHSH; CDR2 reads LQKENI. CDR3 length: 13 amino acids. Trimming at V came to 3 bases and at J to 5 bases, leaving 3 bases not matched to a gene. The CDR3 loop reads CASSPDRRYGYTF. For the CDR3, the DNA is TGTGCCAGCTCACCGGACAGGAGATATGGCTACACCTTC.

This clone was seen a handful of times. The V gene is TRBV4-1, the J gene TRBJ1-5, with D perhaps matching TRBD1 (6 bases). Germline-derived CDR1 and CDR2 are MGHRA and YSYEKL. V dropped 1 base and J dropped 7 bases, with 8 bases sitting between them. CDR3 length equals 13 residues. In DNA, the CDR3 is TGCGCCAGCAGCCAAGCAGGGGAACAGCCCCAGCATTTT. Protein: CASSQAGEQPQHF.

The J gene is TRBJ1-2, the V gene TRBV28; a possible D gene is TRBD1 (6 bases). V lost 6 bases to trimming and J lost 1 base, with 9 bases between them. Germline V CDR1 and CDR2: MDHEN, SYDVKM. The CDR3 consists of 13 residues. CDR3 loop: CASRTGLNYGYTF. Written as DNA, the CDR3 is TGTGCCAGCAGGACAGGCCTTAACTATGGCTACACCTTC.

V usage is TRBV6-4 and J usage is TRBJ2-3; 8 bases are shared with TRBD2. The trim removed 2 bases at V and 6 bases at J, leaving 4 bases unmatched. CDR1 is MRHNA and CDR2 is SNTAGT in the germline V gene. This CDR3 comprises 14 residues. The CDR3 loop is CASSDQAGADTQYF. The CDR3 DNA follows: TGTGCCAGCAGTGACCAAGCGGGGGCGGATACGCAGTATTTT.